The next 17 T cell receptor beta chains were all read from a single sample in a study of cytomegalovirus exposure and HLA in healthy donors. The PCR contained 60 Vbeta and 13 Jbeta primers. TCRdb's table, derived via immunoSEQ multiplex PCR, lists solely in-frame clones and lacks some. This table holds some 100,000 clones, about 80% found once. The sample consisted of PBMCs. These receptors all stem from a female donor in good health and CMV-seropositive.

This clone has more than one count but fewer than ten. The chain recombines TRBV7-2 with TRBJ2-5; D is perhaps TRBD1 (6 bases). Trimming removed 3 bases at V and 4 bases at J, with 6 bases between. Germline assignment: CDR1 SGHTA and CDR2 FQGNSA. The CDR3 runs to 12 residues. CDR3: CASSLGAETQYF. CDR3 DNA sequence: TGTGCCAGCAGCTTGGGGGCAGAGACCCAGTACTTC. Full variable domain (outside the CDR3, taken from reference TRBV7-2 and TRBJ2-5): GAGVSQSPSNKVTEKGKDVELRCDPISGHTALYWYRQSLGQGLEFLIYFQGNSAPDKSGLPSDRFSAERTGGSVSTLTIQRTQQEDSAVYLCASSLGAETQYFGPGTRLLVL.

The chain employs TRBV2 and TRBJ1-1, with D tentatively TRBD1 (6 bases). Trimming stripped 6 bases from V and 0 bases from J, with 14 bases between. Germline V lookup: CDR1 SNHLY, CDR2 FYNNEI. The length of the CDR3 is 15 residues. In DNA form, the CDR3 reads TGTGCCAGCAGCGAGGGGGGGACGGTGAACACTGAAGCTTTCTTT. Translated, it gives CASSEGGTVNTEAFF.

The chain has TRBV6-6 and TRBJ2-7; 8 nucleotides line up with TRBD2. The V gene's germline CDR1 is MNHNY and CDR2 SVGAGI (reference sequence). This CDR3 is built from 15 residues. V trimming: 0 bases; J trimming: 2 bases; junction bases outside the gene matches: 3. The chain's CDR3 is CASSYSGRGAYEQYF. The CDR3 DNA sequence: TGTGCCAGCAGTTACTCGGGGCGGGGGGCCTACGAGCAGTACTTC.

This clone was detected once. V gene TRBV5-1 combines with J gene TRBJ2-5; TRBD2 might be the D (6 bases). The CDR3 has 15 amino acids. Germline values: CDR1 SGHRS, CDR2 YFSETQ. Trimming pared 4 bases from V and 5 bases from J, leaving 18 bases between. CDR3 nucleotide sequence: TGCGCCAGCAGCCAAACGGGCGGGGTTTGGGAGACCCAGTACTTC. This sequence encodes CASSQTGGVWETQYF.

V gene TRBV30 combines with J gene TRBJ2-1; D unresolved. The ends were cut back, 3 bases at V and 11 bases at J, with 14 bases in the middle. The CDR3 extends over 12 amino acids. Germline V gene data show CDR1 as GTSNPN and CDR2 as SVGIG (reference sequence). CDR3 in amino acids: CAWSVFSAKQFF. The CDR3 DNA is TGTGCCTGGAGCGTCTTCAGCGCCAAGCAGTTCTTC. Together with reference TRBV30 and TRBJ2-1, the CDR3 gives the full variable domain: SQTIHQWPATLVQPVGSPLSLECTVEGTSNPNLYWYRQAAGRGLQLLFYSVGIGQISSEVPQNLSASRPQDRQFILSSKKLLLSDSGFYLCAWSVFSAKQFFGPGTRLTVL.

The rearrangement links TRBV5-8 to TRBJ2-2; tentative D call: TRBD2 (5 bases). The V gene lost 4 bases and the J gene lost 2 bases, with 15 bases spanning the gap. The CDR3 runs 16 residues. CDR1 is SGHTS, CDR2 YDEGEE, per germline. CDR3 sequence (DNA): TGTGCCAGCAGCCGAGGACTCCGGGGAAACACCGGGGAGCTGTTTTTT. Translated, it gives CASSRGLRGNTGELFF.

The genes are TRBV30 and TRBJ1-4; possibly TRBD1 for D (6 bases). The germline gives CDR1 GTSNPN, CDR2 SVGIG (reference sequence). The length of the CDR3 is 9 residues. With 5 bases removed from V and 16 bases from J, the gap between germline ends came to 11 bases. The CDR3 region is CAWGQCRFF. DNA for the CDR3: TGTGCCTGGGGACAGTGCCGGTTTTTT.

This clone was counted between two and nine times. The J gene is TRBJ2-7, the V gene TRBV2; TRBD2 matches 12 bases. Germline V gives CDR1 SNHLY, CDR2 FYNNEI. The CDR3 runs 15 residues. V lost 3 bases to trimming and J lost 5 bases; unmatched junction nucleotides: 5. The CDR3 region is CASSETSGRTNEQYF. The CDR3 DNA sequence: TGTGCCAGCAGTGAGACTAGCGGGAGAACCAACGAGCAGTACTTC.

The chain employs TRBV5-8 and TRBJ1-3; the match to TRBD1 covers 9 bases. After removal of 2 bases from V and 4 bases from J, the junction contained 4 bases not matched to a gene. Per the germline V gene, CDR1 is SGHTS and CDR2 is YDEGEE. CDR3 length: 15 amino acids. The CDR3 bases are TGTGCCAGCAGCTTACAGGGGGCAACAGGAAACACCATATATTTT. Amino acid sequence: CASSLQGATGNTIYF. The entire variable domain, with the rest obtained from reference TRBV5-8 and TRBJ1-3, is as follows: EAGVTQSPTHLIKTRGQQATLRCSPISGHTSVYWYQQALGLGLQFLLWYDEGEERNRGNFPPRFSGRQFPNYSSELNVNALELEDSALYLCASSLQGATGNTIYFGEGSWLTVV.

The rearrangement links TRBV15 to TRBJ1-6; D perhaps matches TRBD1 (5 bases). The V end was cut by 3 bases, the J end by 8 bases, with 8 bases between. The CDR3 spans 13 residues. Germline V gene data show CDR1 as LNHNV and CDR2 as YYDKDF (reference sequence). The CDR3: CATSRGPDSPLHF. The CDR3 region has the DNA TGTGCCACCAGCAGGGGGCCGGATTCACCCCTCCACTTT. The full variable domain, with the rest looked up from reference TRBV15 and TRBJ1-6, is DAMVIQNPRYQVTQFGKPVTLSCSQTLNHNVMYWYQQKSSQAPKLLFHYYDKDFNNEADTPDNFQSRRPNTSFCFLDIRSPGLGDTAMYLCATSRGPDSPLHFGNGTRLTVT.

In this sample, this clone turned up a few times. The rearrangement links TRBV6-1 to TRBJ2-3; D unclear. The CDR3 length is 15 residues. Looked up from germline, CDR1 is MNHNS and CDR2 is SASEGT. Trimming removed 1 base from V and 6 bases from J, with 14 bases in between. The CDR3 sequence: CASSEGWPPTDTQYF. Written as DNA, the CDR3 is TGTGCCAGCAGTGAAGGTTGGCCTCCCACGGATACGCAGTATTTT.

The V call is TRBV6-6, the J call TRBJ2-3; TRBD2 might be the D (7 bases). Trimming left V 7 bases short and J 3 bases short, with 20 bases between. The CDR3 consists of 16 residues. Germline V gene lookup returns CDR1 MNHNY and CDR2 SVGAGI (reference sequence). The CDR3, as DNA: TGTGCCAGCAACCCCGGCGGGGGCGGAGCGACAGATACGCAGTATTTT. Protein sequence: CASNPGGGGATDTQYF.

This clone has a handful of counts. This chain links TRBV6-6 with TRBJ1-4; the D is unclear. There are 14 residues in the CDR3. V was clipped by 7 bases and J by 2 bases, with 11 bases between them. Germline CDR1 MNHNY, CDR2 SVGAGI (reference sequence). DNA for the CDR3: TGTGCCAGCACCGGACGGACTACTAATGAAAAACTGTTTTTT. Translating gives CASTGRTTNEKLFF.

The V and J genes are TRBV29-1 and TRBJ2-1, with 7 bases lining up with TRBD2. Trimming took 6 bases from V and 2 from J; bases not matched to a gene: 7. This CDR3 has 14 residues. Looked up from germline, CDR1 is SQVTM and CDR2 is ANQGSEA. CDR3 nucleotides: TGCAGCGTGGCGAGCGGGACCGCCTACAATGAGCAGTTCTTC. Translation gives CSVASGTAYNEQFF.

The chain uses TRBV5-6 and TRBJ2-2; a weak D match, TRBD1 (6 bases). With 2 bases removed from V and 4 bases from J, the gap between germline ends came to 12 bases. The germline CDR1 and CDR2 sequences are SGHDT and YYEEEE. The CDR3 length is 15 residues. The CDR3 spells CASSLQGSGTGELFF. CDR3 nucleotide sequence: TGTGCCAGCAGCTTACAGGGTTCGGGCACCGGGGAGCTGTTTTTT.

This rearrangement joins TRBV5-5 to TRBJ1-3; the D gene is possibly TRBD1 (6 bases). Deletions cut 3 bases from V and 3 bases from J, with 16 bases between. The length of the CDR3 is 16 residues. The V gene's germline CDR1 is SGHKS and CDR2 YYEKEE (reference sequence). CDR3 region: CASSSGPRGGGNTIYF. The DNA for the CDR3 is TGTGCCAGCAGCTCCGGACCGAGGGGGGGTGGAAACACCATATATTTT. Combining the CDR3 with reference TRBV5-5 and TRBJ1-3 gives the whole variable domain DAGVTQSPTHLIKTRGQQVTLRCSPISGHKSVSWYQQVLGQGPQFIFQYYEKEERGRGNFPDRFSARQFPNYSSELNVNALLLGDSALYLCASSSGPRGGGNTIYFGEGSWLTVV.

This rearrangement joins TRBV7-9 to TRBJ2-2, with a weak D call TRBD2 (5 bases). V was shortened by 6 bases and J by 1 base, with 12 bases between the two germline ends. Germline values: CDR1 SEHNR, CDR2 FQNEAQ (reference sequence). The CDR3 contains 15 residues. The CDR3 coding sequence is TGTGCCAGCAGTTTTTGGGCGGGGAACACCGGGGAGCTGTTTTTT. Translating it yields CASSFWAGNTGELFF.